This T cell receptor beta chain was recovered during a study of control samples from healthy donors and cancer patients. The germline CDR1 and CDR2 sequences are SGDLS and YYNGEE. Trimming cost V 5 bases and J 7 bases, with 12 bases left between them. This CDR3 has 12 amino acids. The table came from immunoSEQ multiplex PCR; TCRdb's copy has only in-frame clones and leaves some out. The table lists 130,000 to 150,000 clones, around 90% of them singletons. V gene TRBV9 combines with J gene TRBJ1-1; unclear D gene. This TCR was recovered from a man aged 25-40 years in good health. The source material was blood. In nucleotides, the CDR3 is TGTGCCAGCAGTAGCGCGTCGGATGAAGCTTTCTTT. It is translated as CASSSASDEAFF. The full variable domain, rest sourced from reference TRBV9 and TRBJ1-1, is DSGVTQTPKHLITATGQRVTLRCSPRSGDLSVYWYQQSLDQGLQFLIQYYNGEERAKGNILERFSAQQFPDLHSELNLSSLELGDSALYFCASSSASDEAFFGQGTRLTVV.